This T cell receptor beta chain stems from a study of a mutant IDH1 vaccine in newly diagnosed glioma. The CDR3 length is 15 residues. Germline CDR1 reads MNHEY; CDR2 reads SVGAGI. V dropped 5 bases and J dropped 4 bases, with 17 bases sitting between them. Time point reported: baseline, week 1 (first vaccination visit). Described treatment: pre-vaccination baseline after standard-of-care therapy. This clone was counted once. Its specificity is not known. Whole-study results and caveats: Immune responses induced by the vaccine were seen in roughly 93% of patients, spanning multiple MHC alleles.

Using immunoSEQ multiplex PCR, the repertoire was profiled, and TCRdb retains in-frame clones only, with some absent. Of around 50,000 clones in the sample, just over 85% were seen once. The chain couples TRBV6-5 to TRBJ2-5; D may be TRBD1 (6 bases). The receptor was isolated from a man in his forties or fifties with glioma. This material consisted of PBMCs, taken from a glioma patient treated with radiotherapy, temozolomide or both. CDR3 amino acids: CASSTMPGQGETQYF. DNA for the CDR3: TGTGCCAGCAGTACAATGCCGGGACAAGGAGAGACCCAGTACTTC.